This T cell receptor beta chain is drawn from a study of blood T cell repertoires in COVID-19. Study details: The United States, Italy and Spain were the sources of the acute and convalescent COVID-19 samples. Nucleic acid was either cDNA or gDNA, and it came from T cells, B-cell-depleted T cells, or PBMCs.

Per the original methods: Reference gene primer amplification gave estimated nucleated cell counts. Some clones are missing from TCRdb's copy, which holds only in-frame ones; the method was immunoSEQ multiplex PCR. V and J calls and clone size are as listed in that table; D and trimming were resolved from the DNA. Among about 100,000 clones listed, around 85% were seen once. This clone was seen once. Sequences were obtained from peripheral blood. The sequence came from a woman between 55 and 75 years old with acute or convalescent COVID-19.

The CDR3, as DNA: TGTGCCAGCAGTTTAAAGGGGGCCGGGGAGCTGTTTTTT. As protein: CASSLKGAGELFF. The rearrangement joins TRBV12-3 or TRBV12-4 to TRBJ2-2, with TRBD1 as a possible D gene (6 bases). The V gene lost 2 bases and the J gene lost 6 bases, with 7 bases spanning the gap. The CDR3 covers 13 residues.